The T cell receptor (beta chain) described here comes from a study of blood T cell repertoires in COVID-19. Study in general: PBMCs, B-cell-depleted T cells, or T cells were the source of the cDNA or gDNA that made up the material.

Germline CDR1 LNHDA, CDR2 SQIVND (reference sequence). Trimming cost V 7 bases and J 0 bases; bases outside gene matches: 4. This CDR3 is 14 amino acids long. The data were produced by immunoSEQ multiplex PCR, yet TCRdb's version contains in-frame clones alone and is incomplete. The data show about 480,000 clones, approximately 87% seen once. Participants' own reports of clinical history determined their cohort assignment. Cohort 3 recovered donors had two negative PCRs, clearance, or symptom resolution. The chain recombines TRBV19 with TRBJ1-2; 8 nucleotides line up with TRBD1. The clonotype comes from a woman aged 40 to 50 who had recovered from COVID-19. The specimen was PBMCs or T cells enriched from blood (not recorded which). The CDR3 here is CASTGDRPNYGYTF. Written as DNA, the CDR3 is TGTGCCAGTACCGGGGACAGGCCTAACTATGGCTACACCTTC.